This T cell receptor (beta chain) was identified in a study of T cell clonotyping in hematopoietic cell transplantation. V lost 0 bases and J 0 bases, leaving 5 bases between the germline ends. CDR3 size: 14 residues. Germline V lookup: CDR1 MNHNS, CDR2 SASEGT. Assay used: immunoSEQ multiplex PCR; TCRdb lists only in-frame clones, some missing. Here the sample spans about 15,000 clones, approximately 95% being singletons. The rearrangement joins TRBV6-1 to TRBJ1-2; unclear D gene. Sequencing was performed on PBMCs, taken 30 days after allogeneic stem cell transplant. The TCR originated in a male patient between 60 and 69 years old who had an allogeneic stem cell transplant from an unrelated donor, so the T cells may come from the graft donor. Some clones in this sample may be carry-over from other donors' samples. The CDR3 sequence is CASSEAWANYGYTF. The CDR3 DNA follows: TGTGCCAGCAGTGAAGCGTGGGCTAACTATGGCTACACCTTC.